Listed here are 27 T cell receptor beta chains from one sample, sequenced in a study of blood T cells in healthy people across ages. For the second PCR, which ran for about 6 to 11 cycles, a sample-barcoded 5' primer and a J-beta primer mix were used. TCRdb re-called the 5' RACE reads through MiXCR, storing one row per CDR3 protein. Counted here are 1.5 million to 1.8 million distinct CDR3 sequences, 35% to 45% occurring once; the ten biggest clones make up just over 4%. Sequenced: blood. These receptors came from a woman younger than 35 in good health.

This chain connects TRBV29-1 to TRBJ1-2; D not certain. The V gene's germline CDR1 is SQVTM and CDR2 ANQGSEA. The CDR3 runs 14 residues. V lost 5 bases, J lost 3 bases, and 16 bases lay in between. The CDR3 nucleotides are TGCAGCGTTACCCCAAGGCAGGCCGACTATGGCTACACCTTC. Protein sequence: CSVTPRQADYGYTF.

Ten or more counts support this clonotype. V usage is TRBV12-3 or TRBV12-4 and J usage is TRBJ2-3; a possible D gene is TRBD2 (5 bases). Trimming left V 5 bases short and J 2 bases short, with 8 bases between. This CDR3 has 13 residues. CDR3 DNA sequence: TGTGCCAGCAGTCAGCGGAACACAGATACGCAGTATTTT. Protein sequence: CASSQRNTDTQYF.

V usage is TRBV12-3 or TRBV12-4 and J usage is TRBJ1-1; D perhaps matches TRBD1 (6 bases). V dropped 4 bases and J dropped 6 bases, with 15 bases sitting between them. The CDR3 extends over 14 amino acids. CDR3 bases: TGTGCCAGCAGTTGGCGTGGTCAGGGGTCTGAAGCTTTCTTT. It encodes CASSWRGQGSEAFF.

As to this clonotype: Its ends do not fully match the called genes, so a read error is possible. The chain is built from TRBV12-3 or TRBV12-4 and TRBJ2-1; D is possibly TRBD1 (6 bases). This CDR3 contains 17 residues. CDR3 coding DNA: TGTGCCAGCAGTTTAGGGTCCGCCGGGACACTTTACAATGGGCAGTTCTTC. Translated: CASSLGSAGTLYNGQFF.

The V gene is TRBV5-6, the J gene TRBJ1-5; 10 bases align to TRBD1. Germline values: CDR1 SGHDT, CDR2 YYEEEE. Germline trimming cut 2 bases from V and 5 bases from J; bases unmatched to any gene: 7. The CDR3 is 16 amino acids. In DNA form, the CDR3 reads TGTGCCAGCAGCTTTTTCCGGGACAGGGGTGATCAGCCCCAGCATTTT. Protein product: CASSFFRDRGDQPQHF.

The sample holds a few counts of this clonotype. The chain couples TRBV29-1 to TRBJ2-1, with no clear D. Germline V gene lookup returns CDR1 SQVTM and CDR2 ANQGSEA. This CDR3 has 11 residues. V lost 1 base to trimming and J lost 9 bases, with 7 bases between them. The CDR3: CSVEAGFEQFF. The CDR3 nucleotides read TGCAGCGTTGAAGCCGGGTTTGAGCAGTTCTTC.

This sequence joins TRBV4-1 and TRBJ2-3, with 15 bases lining up with TRBD2. The germline gives CDR1 MGHRA, CDR2 YSYEKL. V shed 4 bases and J 10 bases; nucleotides not matched to a gene: 21. The CDR3 loop spans 20 amino acids. The CDR3 DNA is TGCGCCAGCAGCCTCCCAGGGACTAGCGGGGGGCTGAGCAGAGAGAATTCGCAGTATTTT. Residues: CASSLPGTSGGLSRENSQYF.

V usage is TRBV6-2 or TRBV6-3 and J usage is TRBJ1-1; D uncertain. This CDR3 has 15 residues. Trimming took off 8 bases at V and 1 base at J, with 17 bases between the two ends. The germline gives CDR1 MNHEY, CDR2 SVGEGT. CDR3 protein: CASALGRPSNTEAFF. The CDR3 DNA follows: TGTGCCAGCGCTTTAGGCAGGCCATCGAACACTGAAGCTTTCTTT.

The V gene is TRBV7-2, the J gene TRBJ2-2, with 15 bases that match TRBD2. Unmatched junction bases numbered 10, after V lost 6 bases and J lost 2 bases. Per the germline V gene, CDR1 is SGHTA and CDR2 is FQGNSA. The CDR3 consists of 19 residues. Here the CDR3 reads CASSSPGLAGGLNTGELFF. The CDR3, as DNA: TGTGCCAGCAGTAGCCCGGGACTAGCGGGGGGTCTCAACACCGGGGAGCTGTTTTTT. The whole variable domain, filled in from reference TRBV7-2 and TRBJ2-2, reads GAGVSQSPSNKVTEKGKDVELRCDPISGHTALYWYRQSLGQGLEFLIYFQGNSAPDKSGLPSDRFSAERTGGSVSTLTIQRTQQEDSAVYLCASSSPGLAGGLNTGELFFGEGSRLTVL.

To note about this clonotype: The junction departs from germline at one end; a sequencing error may be responsible. The chain joins TRBV9 to TRBJ2-1; TRBD2 matches 10 bases. CDR1 SGDLS and CDR2 YYNGEE come from the germline V gene. This CDR3 is built from 15 residues. In DNA form, the CDR3 reads TGTGCCGGCAGTTTAGGACTAGCGGCCTACAATGAGCAGTTCTTC. Translation: CAGSLGLAAYNEQFF.

This clonotype showed up just a few times. The chain employs TRBV29-1 and TRBJ1-2; D perhaps matches TRBD1 (6 bases). The V gene's germline CDR1 is SQVTM and CDR2 ANQGSEA. The CDR3 totals 14 residues. Trimming left V 4 bases short and J 4 bases short, with 16 bases between. CDR3: CSVVSGARGYGYTF. CDR3 DNA: TGCAGCGTTGTATCGGGGGCGCGGGGCTATGGCTACACCTTC.

This chain connects TRBV12-3 or TRBV12-4 to TRBJ2-5, with 9 bases aligning to TRBD1. The CDR3 covers 15 residues. The junction had 8 bases not matched to a gene; V was cut back by 6 bases and J by 3 bases. The CDR3 DNA reads TGTGCCAGCAGGCCACCGGGACAGGGAAAAGAGACCCAGTACTTC. It is translated as CASRPPGQGKETQYF.

The V and J genes are TRBV11-2 and TRBJ2-3; TRBD2 agrees at 15 bases. The CDR3 covers 17 residues. Trimming cost V 7 bases and J 6 bases; bases outside gene matches: 11. Germline assignment: CDR1 SGHAT and CDR2 FQNNGV. The CDR3 bases are TGTGCCAGCACCAAATCGGGACTAGCGGGAGGATTGGATACGCAGTATTTT. It specifies CASTKSGLAGGLDTQYF.

A single count supports this clonotype. Germline is not matched at one junction end, which may reflect a read error. V usage is TRBV12-3 or TRBV12-4 and J usage is TRBJ2-3, with D maybe TRBD2 (6 bases). This CDR3 contains 14 residues. Written as DNA, the CDR3 is TGTGCCGGCAGTTTTGGTGGGGGGATAGATACGCAGTATTTT. Amino acid sequence: CAGSFGGGIDTQYF.

This chain links TRBV12-3 or TRBV12-4 with TRBJ1-1, with D possibly matching TRBD1 (6 bases). The CDR3 runs to 13 residues. Trimming removed 6 bases from V and 4 bases from J, with 12 bases in between. This CDR3 is CASRTDSSTEAFF. The CDR3 DNA reads TGTGCCAGCAGGACGGACAGTTCCACTGAAGCTTTCTTT.

The table lists this clonotype with many counts. One end of the junction is discordant with germline, which a read error may explain. V usage is TRBV7-9 and J usage is TRBJ2-4; no clear D. The germline V gene has CDR1 SEHNR and CDR2 FQNEAQ (reference sequence). This CDR3 has 16 residues. The DNA for the CDR3 is TGTGCCAGCAGCGTAGCTTTCGGGCTAGCCAAAAACATTCAGTACTTC. It is translated as CASSVAFGLAKNIQYF.

The genes are TRBV5-1 and TRBJ2-1, with D maybe TRBD2 (6 bases). The ends were cut back, 5 bases at V and 0 bases at J, with 12 bases in the middle. The germline gives CDR1 SGHRS, CDR2 YFSETQ. CDR3 length: 15 residues. The CDR3 here is CASRGGEISYNEQFF. Here the CDR3 DNA reads TGCGCCAGCAGAGGCGGGGAGATCTCCTACAATGAGCAGTTCTTC.

The chain joins TRBV29-1 to TRBJ2-1; D possibly uses TRBD1 or TRBD2 (5 bases each). Germline V gene data show CDR1 as SQVTM and CDR2 as ANQGSEA. V gave up 3 bases and J gave up 8 bases, with 11 bases separating them. The CDR3 is 12 residues long. CDR3 region: CSVDGTADEQFF. The CDR3, as DNA: TGCAGCGTTGACGGGACCGCAGATGAGCAGTTCTTC.

This clonotype was seen many times. The chain carries TRBV7-9 and TRBJ1-5; 9 bases match TRBD1. Trimming took 3 bases from V and 4 from J; bases not matched to a gene: 4. The CDR3 totals 15 residues. Per germline, CDR1 SEHNR and CDR2 FQNEAQ (reference sequence). This CDR3 is CASSLGGTGNQPQHF. The CDR3 DNA is TGTGCCAGCAGCTTGGGGGGGACAGGGAATCAGCCCCAGCATTTT.

In this sample, this clonotype turned up a few times. The genes are TRBV6-5 and TRBJ1-1; no firm D call. This CDR3 is 11 amino acids long. Germline V gives CDR1 MNHEY, CDR2 SVGAGI. Between the trimmed V and J ends, which lost 9 bases and 3 bases, there was a span of 8 bases. CDR3 DNA: TGTGCCAGTGGAAGGGACACTGAAGCTTTCTTT. The encoded protein is CASGRDTEAFF.

V is TRBV24-1 and J is TRBJ2-5; D is unclear. The CDR3 consists of 13 residues. Germline V CDR1 and CDR2: KGHDR, SFDVKD. V was clipped by 4 bases and J by 1 base, with 6 bases between them. In DNA form, the CDR3 reads TGTGCCACCAGTGAGAGGTTCCAAGAGACCCAGTACTTC. Translated, it gives CATSERFQETQYF.

This clonotype showed up just a few times. J is TRBJ2-3 and V is TRBV5-5; D gene uncertain. In germline, CDR1 is SGHKS, CDR2 YYEKEE (reference sequence). This CDR3 region has 14 residues. Trimming left V 4 bases short and J 0 bases short, with 9 bases between. In DNA form, the CDR3 reads TGTGCCAGCAGCCGGAAGTCTAGCACAGATACGCAGTATTTT. Residues: CASSRKSSTDTQYF.

V is TRBV27 and J is TRBJ2-2, with D possibly being TRBD1 (5 bases). Trimming left V 7 bases short and J 0 bases short, with 6 bases between. Germline V gene data show CDR1 as MNHEY and CDR2 as SMNVEV (reference sequence). CDR3 length: 13 residues. CDR3 sequence (DNA): TGTGCCAGCAAGACAGCGAACACCGGGGAGCTGTTTTTT. It encodes CASKTANTGELFF.

This clonotype showed up just a few times. The CDR3 here is CASSESPSMGSGYYNEQFF. In nucleotides, the CDR3 is TGTGCCAGCAGTGAAAGCCCCTCGATGGGTAGCGGGTACTACAATGAGCAGTTCTTC. This chain joins TRBV25-1 and TRBJ2-1; TRBD2 matches at 7 bases. CDR3 size: 19 residues. After removal of 2 bases from V and 3 bases from J, the junction contained 16 bases not matched to a gene. Germline V gene lookup returns CDR1 MGHDK and CDR2 SYGVNS.

The gene calls are TRBV7-2 and TRBJ2-3; 9 nucleotides line up with TRBD2. CDR1 is SGHTA and CDR2 is FQGNSA in the germline V gene. The CDR3 has 17 amino acids. J was trimmed by 5 bases and V by 4 bases; bases with no gene match: 13. In DNA form, the CDR3 reads TGTGCCAGCAGCTCCCCCGGACAGCGGGGGGTAGGAGATACGCAGTATTTT. Translated: CASSSPGQRGVGDTQYF.

The CDR3 DNA reads as TGTGCCAGCAGCCAGTTAGCGGACTCCTACAATGAGCAGTTCTTC. It translates to CASSQLADSYNEQFF. The chain uses TRBV7-2 and TRBJ2-1; a possible D gene is TRBD2 (6 bases). With 5 bases removed from V and 0 bases from J, the gap between germline ends came to 11 bases. The CDR3 is made up of 15 amino acids. CDR1 is SGHTA and CDR2 is FQGNSA in the germline V gene.

This clonotype has more than one count but fewer than ten. The chain has TRBV7-9 and TRBJ1-2, with D uncertain. The length of the CDR3 is 14 residues. From germline, CDR1 is SEHNR and CDR2 FQNEAQ (reference sequence). Trimming shortened V by 0 bases and J by 4 bases, and 9 bases separated the two germline ends. The CDR3 reads CASSLATSGYGYTF. The CDR3 nucleotides are TGTGCCAGCAGCTTAGCCACATCGGGCTATGGCTACACCTTC.